The T cell receptor beta chain under discussion was sequenced for a study of cytomegalovirus exposure and HLA in healthy donors. Study summary: In a previous analysis, about 100 million unique TCR beta sequences were found from about 179 million T cells. Study findings and constraints: Within an earlier analysis, most TCR beta V segments proved productive either about 90% or about 30% of the time. Later analysis demonstrated an association between a missense DCLRE1C variant and TCR beta V- and J-gene trimming.

The PCR had 60 Vbeta and 13 Jbeta primers. Only in-frame clones appear in the TCRdb table, and some are missing; sequencing was by immunoSEQ multiplex PCR. The sample contains roughly 130,000 clones, approximately 80% of which appear only once. Points on this clone: Its specificity is unknown.

The clonotype originates from a man aged 40-49 years in good health and CMV-seronegative. The sequenced sample was PBMCs.

The CDR3 loop is CASSVALQGQGYTF. The CDR3 bases are TGTGCCAGCAGCGTAGCCCTTCAGGGGCAAGGCTACACCTTC. The rearrangement joins TRBV9 to TRBJ1-2, with D perhaps matching TRBD1 (6 bases). Trimming cost V 0 bases and J 8 bases, with 14 bases left between them. The CDR3 length is 14 residues. CDR1 and CDR2 (germline): SGDLS, YYNGEE.